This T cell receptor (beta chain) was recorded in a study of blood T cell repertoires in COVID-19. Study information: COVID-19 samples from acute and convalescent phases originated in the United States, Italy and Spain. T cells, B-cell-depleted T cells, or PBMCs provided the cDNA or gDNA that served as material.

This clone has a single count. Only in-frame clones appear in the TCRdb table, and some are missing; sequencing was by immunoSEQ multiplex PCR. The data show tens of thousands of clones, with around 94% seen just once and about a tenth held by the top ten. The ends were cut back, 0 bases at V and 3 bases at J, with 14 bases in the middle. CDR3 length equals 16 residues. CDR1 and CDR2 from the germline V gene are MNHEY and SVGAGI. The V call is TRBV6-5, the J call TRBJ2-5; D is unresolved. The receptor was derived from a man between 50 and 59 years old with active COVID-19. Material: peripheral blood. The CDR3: CASSYSTGRGEETQYF. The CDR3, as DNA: TGTGCCAGCAGTTACTCGACGGGTCGCGGAGAAGAGACCCAGTACTTC.